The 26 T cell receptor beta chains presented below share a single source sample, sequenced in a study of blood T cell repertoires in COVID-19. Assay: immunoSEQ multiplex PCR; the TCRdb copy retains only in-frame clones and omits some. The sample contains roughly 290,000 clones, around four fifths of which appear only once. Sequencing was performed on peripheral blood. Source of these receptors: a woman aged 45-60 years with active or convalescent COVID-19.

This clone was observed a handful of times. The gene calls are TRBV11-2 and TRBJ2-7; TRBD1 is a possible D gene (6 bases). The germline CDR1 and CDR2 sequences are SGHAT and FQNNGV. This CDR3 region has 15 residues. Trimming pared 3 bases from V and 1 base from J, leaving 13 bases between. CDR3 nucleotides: TGTGCCAGCAGCTTCCGGAGGACAGAGTCCTACGAGCAGTACTTC. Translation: CASSFRRTESYEQYF.

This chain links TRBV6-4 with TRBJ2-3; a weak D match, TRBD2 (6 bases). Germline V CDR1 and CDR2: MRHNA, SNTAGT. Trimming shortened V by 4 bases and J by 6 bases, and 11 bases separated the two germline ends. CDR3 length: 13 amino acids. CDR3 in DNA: TGTGCCAGCAGTGGAATTCGGGGGGATACGCAGTATTTT. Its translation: CASSGIRGDTQYF.

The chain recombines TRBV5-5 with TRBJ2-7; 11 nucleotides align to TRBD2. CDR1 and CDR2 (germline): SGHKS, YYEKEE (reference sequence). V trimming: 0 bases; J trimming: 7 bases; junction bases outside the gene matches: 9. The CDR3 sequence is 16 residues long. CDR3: CASSLGHSGRGMEQYF. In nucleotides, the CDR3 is TGTGCCAGCAGCTTGGGCCATAGCGGGAGGGGAATGGAGCAGTACTTC.

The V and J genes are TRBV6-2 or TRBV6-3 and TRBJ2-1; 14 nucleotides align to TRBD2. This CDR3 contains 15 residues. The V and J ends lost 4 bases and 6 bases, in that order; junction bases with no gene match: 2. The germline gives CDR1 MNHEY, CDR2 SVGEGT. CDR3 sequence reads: CASSLGLAGVNEQFF. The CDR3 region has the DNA TGTGCCAGCAGTTTGGGACTAGCGGGAGTCAATGAGCAGTTCTTC.

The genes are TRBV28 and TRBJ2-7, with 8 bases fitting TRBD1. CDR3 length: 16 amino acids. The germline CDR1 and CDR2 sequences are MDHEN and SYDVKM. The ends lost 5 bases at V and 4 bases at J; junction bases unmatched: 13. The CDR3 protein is CASSPIPARTGYEQYF. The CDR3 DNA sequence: TGTGCCAGCAGTCCTATACCGGCGAGGACAGGGTACGAGCAGTACTTC.

The chain's CDR3 is CASSKSRGQETQYF. The CDR3 region has the DNA TGTGCCAGCAGCAAAAGCAGGGGTCAGGAGACCCAGTACTTC. The chain has TRBV28 and TRBJ2-5; perhaps TRBD1 as D (6 bases). Germline V lookup: CDR1 MDHEN, CDR2 SYDVKM. The CDR3 covers 14 residues. V was clipped by 6 bases and J by 5 bases, with 16 bases between them.

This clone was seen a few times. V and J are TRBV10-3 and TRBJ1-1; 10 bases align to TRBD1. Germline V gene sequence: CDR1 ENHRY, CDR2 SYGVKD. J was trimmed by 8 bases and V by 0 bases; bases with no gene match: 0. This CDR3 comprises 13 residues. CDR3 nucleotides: TGTGCCATCAGTGAGTCGGACAGGGGGGAAGCTTTCTTT. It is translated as CAISESDRGEAFF.

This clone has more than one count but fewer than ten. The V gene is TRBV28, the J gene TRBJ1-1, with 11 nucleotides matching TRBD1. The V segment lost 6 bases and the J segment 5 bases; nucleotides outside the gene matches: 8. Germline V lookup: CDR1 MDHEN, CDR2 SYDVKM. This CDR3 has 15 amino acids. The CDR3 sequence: CASRILDRGRTEAFF. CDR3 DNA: TGTGCCAGCAGGATCTTGGACAGGGGGCGTACTGAAGCTTTCTTT.

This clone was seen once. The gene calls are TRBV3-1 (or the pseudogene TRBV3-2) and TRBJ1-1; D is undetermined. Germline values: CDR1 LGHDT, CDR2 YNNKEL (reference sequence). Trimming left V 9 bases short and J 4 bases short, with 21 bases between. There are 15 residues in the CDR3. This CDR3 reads CASRSSGRGGTEAFF. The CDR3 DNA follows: TGTGCCAGTCGTAGCTCCGGCCGGGGAGGCACTGAAGCTTTCTTT.

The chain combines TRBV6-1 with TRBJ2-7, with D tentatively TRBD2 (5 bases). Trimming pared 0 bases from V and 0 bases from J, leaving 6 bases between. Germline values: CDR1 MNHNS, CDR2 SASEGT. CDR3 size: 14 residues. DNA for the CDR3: TGTGCCAGCAGTGAAGCGCTAGCCTCCTACGAGCAGTACTTC. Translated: CASSEALASYEQYF.

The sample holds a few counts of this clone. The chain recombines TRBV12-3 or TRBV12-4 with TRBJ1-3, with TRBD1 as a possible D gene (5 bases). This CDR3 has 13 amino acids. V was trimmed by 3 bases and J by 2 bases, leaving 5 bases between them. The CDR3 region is CASSFRAGNTIYF. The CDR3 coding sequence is TGTGCCAGCAGTTTCAGGGCTGGAAACACCATATATTTT.

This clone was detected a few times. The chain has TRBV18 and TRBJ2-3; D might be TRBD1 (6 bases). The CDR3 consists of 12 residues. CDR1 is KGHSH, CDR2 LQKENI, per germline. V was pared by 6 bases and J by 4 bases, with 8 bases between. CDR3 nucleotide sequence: TGTGCCAGCTCCAACAGGGCAGATACGCAGTATTTT. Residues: CASSNRADTQYF.

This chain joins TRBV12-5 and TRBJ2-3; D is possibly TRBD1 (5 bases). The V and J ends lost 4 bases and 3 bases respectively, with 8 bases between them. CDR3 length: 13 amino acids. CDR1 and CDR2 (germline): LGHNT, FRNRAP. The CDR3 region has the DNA TGTGCTAGTGGTTCCTCAGGGACAGATACGCAGTATTTT. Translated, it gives CASGSSGTDTQYF.

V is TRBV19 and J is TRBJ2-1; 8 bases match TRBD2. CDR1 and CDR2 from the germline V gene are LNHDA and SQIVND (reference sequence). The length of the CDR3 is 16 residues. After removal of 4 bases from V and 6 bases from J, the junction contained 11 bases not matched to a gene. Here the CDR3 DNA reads TGTGCCAGTAGTAGCCGCGGGAGGAGGTCAGGCAATGAGCAGTTCTTC. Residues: CASSSRGRRSGNEQFF.

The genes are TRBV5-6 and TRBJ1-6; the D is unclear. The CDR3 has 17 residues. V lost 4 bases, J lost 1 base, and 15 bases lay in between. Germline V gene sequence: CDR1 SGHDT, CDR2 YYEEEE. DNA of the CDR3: TGTGCCAGCAGCGAGCGCCTCATGCCGTCCTATAATTCACCCCTCCACTTT. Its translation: CASSERLMPSYNSPLHF.

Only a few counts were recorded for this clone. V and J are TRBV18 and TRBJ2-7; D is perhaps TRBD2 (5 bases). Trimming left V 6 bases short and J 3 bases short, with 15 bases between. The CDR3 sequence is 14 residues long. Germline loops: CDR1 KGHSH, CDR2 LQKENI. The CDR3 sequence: CASSPAGSNYEQYF. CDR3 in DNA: TGTGCCAGCTCCCCCGCGGGTAGTAACTACGAGCAGTACTTC.

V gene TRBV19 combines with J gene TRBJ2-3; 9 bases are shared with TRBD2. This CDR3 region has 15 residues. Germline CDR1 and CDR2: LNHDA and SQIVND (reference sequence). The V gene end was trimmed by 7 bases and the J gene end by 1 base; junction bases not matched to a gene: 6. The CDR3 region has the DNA TGTGCCAGTACGAGCGGGAGGTCCGGCACAGATACGCAGTATTTT. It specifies CASTSGRSGTDTQYF.

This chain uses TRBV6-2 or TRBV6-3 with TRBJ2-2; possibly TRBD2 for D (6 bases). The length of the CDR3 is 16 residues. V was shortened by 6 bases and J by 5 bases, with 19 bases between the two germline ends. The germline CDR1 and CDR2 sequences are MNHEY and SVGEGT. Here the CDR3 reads CASSPLFGGRTGELFF. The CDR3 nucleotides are TGTGCCAGCAGCCCCCTGTTCGGGGGTAGAACCGGGGAGCTGTTTTTT.

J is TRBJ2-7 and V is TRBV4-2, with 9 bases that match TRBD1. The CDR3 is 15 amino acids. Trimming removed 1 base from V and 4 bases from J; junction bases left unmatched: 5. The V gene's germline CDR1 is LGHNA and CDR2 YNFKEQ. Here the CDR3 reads CASSQGGQGLYEQYF. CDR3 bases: TGTGCCAGCAGCCAAGGAGGACAGGGGCTGTACGAGCAGTACTTC.

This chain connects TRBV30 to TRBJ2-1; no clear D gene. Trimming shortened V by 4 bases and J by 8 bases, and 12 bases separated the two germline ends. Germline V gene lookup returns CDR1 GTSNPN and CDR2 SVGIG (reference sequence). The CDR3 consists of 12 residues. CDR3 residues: CAWIPGSHEQFF. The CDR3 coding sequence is TGTGCCTGGATTCCAGGCTCTCATGAGCAGTTCTTC.

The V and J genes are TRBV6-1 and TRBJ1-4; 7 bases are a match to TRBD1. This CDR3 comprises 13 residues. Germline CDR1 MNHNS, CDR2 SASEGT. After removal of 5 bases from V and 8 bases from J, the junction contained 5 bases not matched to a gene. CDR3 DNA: TGTGCCAGCAGTATCGGACAGGAAGAAAAACTGTTTTTT. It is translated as CASSIGQEEKLFF.

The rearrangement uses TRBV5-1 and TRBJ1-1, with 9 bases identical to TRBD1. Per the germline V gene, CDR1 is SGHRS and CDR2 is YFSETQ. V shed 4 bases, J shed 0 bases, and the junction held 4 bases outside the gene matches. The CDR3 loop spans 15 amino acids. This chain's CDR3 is CASSPGDRVNTEAFF. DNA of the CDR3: TGCGCCAGCAGCCCCGGGGACAGGGTGAACACTGAAGCTTTCTTT.

Here the CDR3 reads CASSLDIPVYEQYF. The CDR3 nucleotides read TGTGCCAGCAGCTTAGACATTCCTGTGTACGAGCAGTACTTC. The chain combines TRBV7-9 with TRBJ2-7; D is unresolved. CDR1 SEHNR and CDR2 FQNEAQ come from the germline V gene (reference sequence). The CDR3 is 14 residues long. Trimming took 1 base from V and 4 from J, leaving 11 bases between them.

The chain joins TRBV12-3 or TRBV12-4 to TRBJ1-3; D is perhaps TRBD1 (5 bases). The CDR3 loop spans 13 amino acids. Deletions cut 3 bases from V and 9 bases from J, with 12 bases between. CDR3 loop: CASSFRQGGTIYF. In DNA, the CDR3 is TGTGCCAGCAGTTTCCGCCAGGGTGGCACCATATATTTT.

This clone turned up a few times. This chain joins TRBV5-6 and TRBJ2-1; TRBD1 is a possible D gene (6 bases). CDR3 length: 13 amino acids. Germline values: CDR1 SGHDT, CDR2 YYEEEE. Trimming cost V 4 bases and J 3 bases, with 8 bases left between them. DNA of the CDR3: TGTGCCAGCAGCCAGGACAGCTACAATGAGCAGTTCTTC. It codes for CASSQDSYNEQFF.

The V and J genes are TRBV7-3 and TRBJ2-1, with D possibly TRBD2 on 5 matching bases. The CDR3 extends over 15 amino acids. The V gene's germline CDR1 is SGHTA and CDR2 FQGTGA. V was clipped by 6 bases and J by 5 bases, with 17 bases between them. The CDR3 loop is CASSSGLRGHNEQFF. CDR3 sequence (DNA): TGTGCCAGCAGTTCGGGCCTGCGAGGGCACAATGAGCAGTTCTTC.